The 27 T cell receptor beta chains reported below all come from one sample, sequenced in a study of regulatory T cells in long-lasting Graves disease. The authors built TCR beta libraries using iRepertoire HTBI primers and Arm-PCR of CDR3 regions. Using its own MiXCR run on the multiplex PCR reads, TCRdb lists one record per CDR3 protein. The sample comprises 300,000 to 400,000 distinct CDR3 sequences, about 16% of which are singletons, and about a fifth rests with the top ten. Time point noted: newly diagnosed GD, antithyroid drugs for less than 3 months. From RNA extracted from PBMCs, the TCR library was made. The sequences come from peripheral blood mononuclear cells (PBMCs), collected at new diagnosis, from a patient treated with antithyroid drugs. The receptors here all came from a female donor with Graves disease.

This clonotype was found a few times. This may be a read error: a much more frequent sequence differs by one nucleotide. The CDR3 ends on some other residue instead of the conserved phenylalanine or tryptophan, so this is likely a read error. As DNA, the CDR3 is TGTGCCAGCATTGACGGGAACTATGGCTACACCCTC. This sequence encodes CASIDGNYGYTL. This chain uses TRBV28 with TRBJ1-2; D gene uncertain. Germline V lookup: CDR1 MDHEN, CDR2 SYDVKM. The CDR3 runs to 12 residues. Trimming pared 7 bases from V and 2 bases from J, leaving 8 bases between.

This clonotype was seen many times. The V and J genes are TRBV6-9 and TRBJ2-5; D is undetermined. The CDR3 length is 14 residues. Germline assignment: CDR1 MNHGY and CDR2 SVAAGI. V lost 3 bases, J lost 2 bases, and 10 bases lay in between. CDR3 loop: CASSYSWPQETQYF. DNA of the CDR3: TGTGCCAGCAGTTACTCTTGGCCACAAGAGACCCAGTACTTC.

The genes are TRBV14 and TRBJ2-1, with TRBD2 as a possible D gene (5 bases). This CDR3 region has 13 residues. From germline, CDR1 is SGHDN and CDR2 FVKESK. V was cut by 4 bases and J by 4 bases, with 8 bases left in between. The CDR3 DNA sequence: TGTGCCAGCAGCCCGGACTTTTACAATGAGCAGTTCTTC. Residues: CASSPDFYNEQFF.

This clonotype was detected many times. The chain joins TRBV4-1 to TRBJ1-1, with a weak D call TRBD1 (5 bases). The CDR3 runs 18 residues. CDR1 and CDR2 from the germline V gene are MGHRA and YSYEKL. V lost 2 bases and J lost 7, with 26 bases in between. This chain's CDR3 is CASSQPRNGQTTDNEAFF. The CDR3 DNA follows: TGCGCCAGCAGCCAACCCAGGAACGGACAAACGACAGATAATGAAGCTTTCTTT.

This clonotype occurred many times. The chain employs TRBV11-2 and TRBJ2-7; 11 bases match TRBD1. CDR1 SGHAT and CDR2 FQNNGV come from the germline V gene. The CDR3 has 14 residues. V was pared by 3 bases and J by 5 bases, with 3 bases of the junction left unmatched. The CDR3 nucleotides are TGTGCCAGCAGCTTCCGGGACAGGGGGAACGAGCAGTACTTC. Its protein is CASSFRDRGNEQYF. Complete variable domain (other parts from reference TRBV11-2 and TRBJ2-7): EAGVAQSPRYKIIEKRQSVAFWCNPISGHATLYWYQQILGQGPKLLIQFQNNGVVDDSQLPKDRFSAERLKGVDSTLKIQPAKLEDSAVYLCASSFRDRGNEQYFGPGTRLTVT.

This clonotype appeared a few times. This sequence joins TRBV5-1 and TRBJ2-7; perhaps D is TRBD1 or TRBD2 (5 bases each). CDR1 is SGHRS and CDR2 is YFSETQ in the germline V gene. The V end lost 1 base, the J end lost 6 bases, and 17 bases lay between the germline ends. The CDR3 has 15 amino acids. The CDR3 DNA reads as TGCGCCAGCAGCTTGTTTGGGGGAGAAGACGGCGAGCAGTACTTC. Its protein is CASSLFGGEDGEQYF.

Many counts were recorded for this clonotype. J is TRBJ1-2 and V is TRBV5-6, with TRBD1 matching over 8 bases. In germline, CDR1 is SGHDT, CDR2 YYEEEE. This CDR3 spans 16 amino acids. J was trimmed by 4 bases and V by 2 bases; bases with no gene match: 10. CDR3 protein: CASSFPTGAPVYGYTF. The CDR3 DNA reads TGTGCCAGCAGCTTCCCGACAGGGGCGCCCGTCTATGGCTACACCTTC.

In its sample, this clonotype was seen a few times. The chain links TRBV5-6 to TRBJ2-1; 15 positions match TRBD2. CDR1 is SGHDT, CDR2 YYEEEE, per germline. The CDR3 totals 15 residues. V was pared by 3 bases and J by 12 bases, with 7 bases of the junction left unmatched. The CDR3 bases are TGTGCCAGCAGCTACGGACTAGCGGGAGGGGGTGGGCAGTTCTTC. This translates into CASSYGLAGGGGQFF. Filled out from reference TRBV5-6 and TRBJ2-1, the complete variable domain reads DAGVTQSPTHLIKTRGQQVTLRCSPKSGHDTVSWYQQALGQGPQFIFQYYEEEERQRGNFPDRFSGHQFPNYSSELNVNALLLGDSALYLCASSYGLAGGGGQFFGPGTRLTVL.

There are a few counts of this clonotype. The CDR3, as DNA: TGCGCCAGCAGCCAAGATATAACGGGGGCAGGTGTGCTGGTCCGGGAGCTGTTTTTT. Protein product: CASSQDITGAGVLVRELFF. This sequence joins TRBV4-1 and TRBJ2-2, with D perhaps given as TRBD1 or TRBD2 (6 bases each). Germline V CDR1 and CDR2: MGHRA, YSYEKL. Trimming removed 0 bases at V and 9 bases at J, with 26 bases between. The CDR3 length is 19 residues.

This clonotype was recorded at least ten times. The rearrangement uses TRBV7-3 and TRBJ1-1, with a weak D call TRBD1 (5 bases). There are 14 residues in the CDR3. V gave up 7 bases and J gave up 1 base, with 13 bases separating them. Germline V CDR1 and CDR2: SGHTA, FQGTGA. The DNA for the CDR3 is TGTGCCAGCAAGCATGGGGGGGGGAACACTGAAGCTTTCTTT. Amino acid sequence: CASKHGGGNTEAFF.

The chain links TRBV7-9 to TRBJ1-4; D gene unclear. The CDR3 length is 14 residues. Germline V gene data show CDR1 as SEHNR and CDR2 as FQNEAQ (reference sequence). V was cut by 5 bases and J by 7 bases, with 14 bases left in between. CDR3 loop: CASSLSEGSEKLFF. CDR3 coding DNA: TGTGCCAGCAGCCTCAGTGAGGGTAGTGAAAAACTGTTTTTT.

This clonotype was counted between two and nine times. The V call is TRBV7-9, the J call TRBJ1-1, with D perhaps TRBD1 (6 bases). Germline CDR1 reads SEHNR; CDR2 reads FQNEAQ (reference sequence). Trimming left V 6 bases short and J 1 base short, with 9 bases between. This CDR3 spans 13 amino acids. The CDR3 coding sequence is TGTGCCAGCAGGGGGGGGCAGAACACTGAAGCTTTCTTT. Protein: CASRGGQNTEAFF.

This clonotype was seen ten or more times. The V call is TRBV10-3, the J call TRBJ2-5, with TRBD2 identical over 8 bases. Germline V gives CDR1 ENHRY, CDR2 SYGVKD. The junction had 17 bases not matched to a gene; V was cut back by 4 bases and J by 4 bases. The length of the CDR3 is 18 residues. The CDR3 nucleotides read TGTGCCATCAGTGGGGGATCGGGATTAGCGGGAATGGCAGAGACCCAGTACTTC. This sequence encodes CAISGGSGLAGMAETQYF.

This clonotype was counted at least ten times. V usage is TRBV27 and J usage is TRBJ2-7; 9 nucleotides agree with TRBD1. Germline V gene sequence: CDR1 MNHEY, CDR2 SMNVEV (reference sequence). V gave up 4 bases and J gave up 3 bases; unmatched junction bases: 7. The CDR3 covers 15 residues. CDR3 nucleotides: TGTGCCAGCAGTTCACCTTCGACAGGGGGCTACGAGCAGTACTTC. This codes for CASSSPSTGGYEQYF.

This clonotype appeared many times. The chain has TRBV5-1 and TRBJ2-3; D call uncertain. Looked up from germline, CDR1 is SGHRS and CDR2 is YFSETQ. Trimming shortened V by 4 bases and J by 0 bases, and 15 bases separated the two germline ends. The CDR3 spans 16 residues. The CDR3 nucleotides are TGCGCCAGCAGCCCGCTCGGCAGTTCTAGCACAGATACGCAGTATTTT. This translates into CASSPLGSSSTDTQYF.

Many counts were recorded for this clonotype. The rearrangement links TRBV15 to TRBJ2-4; either TRBD1 or TRBD2 may fit D (5 bases each). CDR3 size: 14 residues. CDR1 and CDR2 from the germline V gene are LNHNV and YYDKDF (reference sequence). Trimming removed 5 bases from V and 6 bases from J, with 14 bases in between. CDR3 in amino acids: CATSEGRERNIQYF. In DNA form, the CDR3 reads TGTGCCACCAGCGAGGGCAGGGAAAGAAACATTCAGTACTTC.

In its sample, this clonotype was seen a few times. The CDR3 coding sequence is TGTGCCAGCAGCCCCGGACAGCTAGCTAACTATGGCTACACCTTC. It specifies CASSPGQLANYGYTF. The chain carries TRBV6-1 and TRBJ1-2, with D possibly matching TRBD1 (6 bases). Trimming removed 6 bases from V and 0 bases from J, with 14 bases in between. This CDR3 contains 15 residues. Germline assignment: CDR1 MNHNS and CDR2 SASEGT.

This clonotype has ten or more counts. The V call is TRBV12-3 or TRBV12-4, the J call TRBJ1-2; the match to TRBD1 covers 7 bases. V was pared by 6 bases and J by 8 bases, with 9 bases of the junction left unmatched. This CDR3 has 13 amino acids. The CDR3 is CASRQSRGSGYTF. In DNA, the CDR3 is TGTGCCAGCAGACAGAGCAGGGGGAGCGGCTACACCTTC.

This clonotype was seen many times. V is TRBV5-1 and J is TRBJ1-2, with 11 bases matching TRBD1. V was pared by 3 bases and J by 4 bases, with 8 bases of the junction left unmatched. The CDR3 runs to 16 residues. CDR1 and CDR2 (germline): SGHRS, YFSETQ. The CDR3: CASSWTGGASSYGYTF. The CDR3, as DNA: TGCGCCAGCAGCTGGACAGGGGGCGCATCGTCCTATGGCTACACCTTC.

This clonotype came up many times. This rearrangement joins TRBV7-3 to TRBJ2-2; tentative D call: TRBD2 (6 bases). The CDR3 is 15 amino acids. Germline CDR1 and CDR2: SGHTA and FQGTGA. Trimming stripped 5 bases from V and 9 bases from J, with 19 bases between. Here the CDR3 DNA reads TGTGCCAGCAGCCTGGCGGGGAGTGGAAACCGGGAGCTGTTTTTT. It specifies CASSLAGSGNRELFF. The whole variable domain, remainder taken from reference TRBV7-3 and TRBJ2-2, is GAGVSQTPSNKVTEKGKYVELRCDPISGHTALYWYRQSLGQGPEFLIYFQGTGAADDSGLPNDRFFAVRPEGSVSTLKIQRTERGDSAVYLCASSLAGSGNRELFFGEGSRLTVL.

This clonotype was seen at least ten times. The V call is TRBV12-3 or TRBV12-4, the J call TRBJ2-7; D not resolved. There are 14 residues in the CDR3. Trimming took 3 bases from V and 3 from J, leaving 12 bases between them. CDR3 protein: CASSFFGESYEQYF. The CDR3 DNA reads as TGTGCCAGCAGTTTTTTCGGCGAGAGCTACGAGCAGTACTTC.

In this sample, this clonotype turned up many times. The chain recombines TRBV19 with TRBJ2-5; weak D call: TRBD1 (6 bases). This CDR3 is 14 amino acids long. The germline V and J ends were trimmed by 3 bases and 5 bases, with 13 bases remaining between them. Germline assignment: CDR1 LNHDA and CDR2 SQIVND (reference sequence). The CDR3: CASSIAGTMETQYF. As DNA, the CDR3 is TGTGCCAGTAGTATTGCCGGGACAATGGAGACCCAGTACTTC.

This chain links TRBV7-8 with TRBJ2-1; tentative D call: TRBD1 (5 bases). CDR1 and CDR2 from the germline V gene are SGHVS and FQNEAQ. CDR3 length: 17 amino acids. Trimming took 1 base from V and 5 from J, leaving 18 bases between them. This CDR3 reads CASSLEGAWSNHNEQFF. The DNA for the CDR3 is TGTGCCAGCAGCTTAGAAGGGGCCTGGTCAAACCACAATGAGCAGTTCTTC.

With regard to this clonotype: This probably arose from a read error, given a far larger clone one base away. This chain uses TRBV5-5 with TRBJ2-1; D unclear. This CDR3 comprises 14 residues. Germline CDR1 reads SGHKS; CDR2 reads YYEKEE (reference sequence). For the CDR3, the DNA is TGTGCCAGCAGGACCCGGGTTTCGGAAGAGACCCATTACTTC. It translates to CASRTRVSEETHYF.

Ten or more counts support this clonotype. This chain connects TRBV12-3 or TRBV12-4 to TRBJ1-5; no clear D. Trimming took off 7 bases at V and 11 bases at J, with 18 bases between the two ends. This CDR3 has 13 amino acids. The CDR3 DNA sequence: TGTGCCAGCACCTTTAAGCCGGAAACTGCCCAGCATTTT. This gives the protein CASTFKPETAQHF.

This clonotype was detected many times. The chain has TRBV20-1 and TRBJ2-3, with 9 nucleotides matching TRBD1. CDR1 and CDR2 from the germline V gene are DFQATT and SNEGSKA (reference sequence). The junction had 19 bases not matched to a gene; V was cut back by 0 bases and J by 3 bases. This CDR3 has 20 amino acids. Here the CDR3 DNA reads TGCAGTGCTAGAGACGCACTGCGGAACCGGGACAGGGATCGGACAGATACGCAGTATTTT. The encoded protein is CSARDALRNRDRDRTDTQYF.

This clonotype appeared many times. J is TRBJ1-1 and V is TRBV20-1; the match to TRBD1 covers 8 bases. Germline V lookup: CDR1 DFQATT, CDR2 SNEGSKA (reference sequence). With 4 bases clipped from V and 1 base from J, the junction kept 2 bases outside the gene matches. CDR3 size: 13 residues. The CDR3 region is CSAITGGNTEAFF. The CDR3 nucleotides read TGCAGTGCTATAACAGGGGGGAACACTGAAGCTTTCTTT.